This TCR beta chain was sequenced in a study of Tregs in tolerant kidney transplant recipients. TCRdb keeps only in-frame clones here, not all; method: immunoSEQ multiplex PCR. The sample consists of over 60,000 clones, 85% to 90% of them appearing once. This receptor was taken from a human donor who received a combined kidney and bone marrow transplant. This sample comprised CD4+ T cells from blood, obtained before the transplant.

CDR3 region: CASSASIRDREGGYTF. The CDR3 DNA follows: TGTGCCAGCAGCGCGTCAATCCGGGACAGGGAGGGGGGCTACACCTTC. The chain carries TRBV5-4 and TRBJ1-2, with 9 nucleotides matching TRBD1. The V and J ends lost 4 bases and 8 bases, in that order; junction bases with no gene match: 15. This CDR3 has 16 amino acids. Per the germline V gene, CDR1 is SGHNT and CDR2 is YYREEE (reference sequence).